Listed below are T cell receptor beta chains from one sample, sequenced in a study of blood T cell repertoires in COVID-19. The table came from immunoSEQ multiplex PCR; TCRdb's copy has only in-frame clones and leaves some out. The sample lists 95,000 to 150,000 clones; 90% were seen once. Sequences were obtained from peripheral blood. Every receptor here comes from an older woman with COVID-19, enrolled during active disease. CDR3s include the opening cysteine and the closing phenylalanine or tryptophan. D genes are given only for firm matches. Expanded clones are given a class, and other clones once, few, many or no size at all.

D: .; J: TRBJ2-1; V: TRBV4-3; size: .; CDR3: CASSRSRQSYNEQFF; DNA: TGCGCCAGCAGCCGCTCCAGACAGTCCTACAATGAGCAGTTCTTC
D: TRBD1; J: TRBJ1-4; V: TRBV5-6; size: .; CDR3: CASSETGTGGRKLFF; DNA: TGTGCCAGCAGCGAAACCGGGACAGGGGGTAGAAAACTGTTTTTT
D: TRBD1; J: TRBJ2-1; V: TRBV11-1; size: .; CDR3: CASSPQTGNNEQFF; DNA: TGTGCCAGCAGCCCCCAGACAGGGAACAATGAGCAGTTCTTC
D: .; J: TRBJ2-2; V: TRBV9; size: .; CDR3: CASSVAGRGPGELFF; DNA: TGTGCCAGCAGCGTAGCCGGGCGGGGGCCCGGGGAGCTGTTTTTT
D: .; J: TRBJ2-3; V: TRBV5-1; size: .; CDR3: CASSLEAYTVSTDTQYF; DNA: TGCGCCAGCAGCTTGGAGGCATATACAGTTAGCACAGATACGCAGTATTTT
D: TRBD1; J: TRBJ2-2; V: TRBV6-5; size: .; CDR3: CASRTGTGQTGELFF; DNA: TGTGCCAGCAGGACCGGGACAGGTCAGACCGGGGAGCTGTTTTTT
D: .; J: TRBJ2-6; V: TRBV5-1; size: .; CDR3: CASSPQQTGANVLTF; DNA: TGCGCCAGCAGCCCGCAACAAACTGGGGCCAACGTCCTGACTTTC
D: .; J: TRBJ1-4; V: TRBV7-2; size: once; CDR3: CASSPRGGKGEKLFF; DNA: TGTGCCAGCAGCCCCCGGGGAGGAAAGGGTGAAAAACTGTTTTTT
D: .; J: TRBJ2-7; V: TRBV7-7; size: once; CDR3: CASSQGARGIYEQYF; DNA: TGTGCTAGCAGCCAGGGGGCGCGGGGGATCTACGAGCAGTACTTC
D: TRBD1; J: TRBJ1-6; V: TRBV19; size: .; CDR3: CASSLQGASYNSPLHF; DNA: TGTGCCAGTAGCTTACAGGGGGCTTCCTATAATTCACCCCTCCACTTT
D: TRBD1; J: TRBJ2-2; V: TRBV30; size: .; CDR3: CAWSVTPRTGGTGELFF; DNA: TGTGCCTGGAGTGTAACGCCCAGGACAGGGGGCACCGGGGAGCTGTTTTTT
D: .; J: TRBJ1-6; V: TRBV19; size: .; CDR3: CASNTQGTYNSPLHF; DNA: TGTGCCAGTAACACACAGGGCACCTATAATTCACCCCTCCACTTT
D: .; J: TRBJ1-3; V: TRBV30; size: .; CDR3: CAWRGSGNTIYF; DNA: TGTGCCTGGAGGGGGAGTGGAAACACCATATATTTT
D: .; J: TRBJ1-1; V: TRBV19; size: .; CDR3: CASSTINTVNTEAFF; DNA: TGTGCCAGTAGCACCATCAATACAGTGAACACTGAAGCTTTCTTT
D: TRBD2; J: TRBJ2-1; V: TRBV4-3; size: .; CDR3: CASSLRVPSGSSYNEQFF; DNA: TGCGCCAGCAGCCTCCGGGTGCCTAGCGGGAGCTCCTACAATGAGCAGTTCTTC
D: .; J: TRBJ2-7; V: TRBV5-8; size: .; CDR3: CASSIGHSYEQYF; DNA: TGTGCCAGCAGCATAGGACACTCCTACGAGCAGTACTTC
D: .; J: TRBJ1-1; V: TRBV7-2; size: .; CDR3: CASSLSRDKTGFF; DNA: TGTGCCAGCAGCTTAAGTAGGGACAAAACGGGGTTCTTT
D: TRBD2; J: TRBJ2-1; V: TRBV27; size: .; CDR3: CASRSLAGVYNEQFF; DNA: TGTGCCAGCAGGTCCTTAGCGGGGGTCTACAATGAGCAGTTCTTC
D: TRBD1; J: TRBJ2-7; V: TRBV3-1/TRBV3-2; size: .; CDR3: CASSQRDRAPYEQYF; DNA: TGTGCCAGCAGCCAGCGGGACAGGGCTCCCTACGAGCAGTACTTC
D: TRBD2; J: TRBJ2-3; V: TRBV7-6; size: .; CDR3: CASSLVGLAGGRGDTQYF; DNA: TGTGCCAGCAGCTTAGTGGGGCTAGCGGGGGGAAGAGGAGATACGCAGTATTTT
D: .; J: TRBJ2-7; V: TRBV11-2; size: .; CDR3: CASEGGSEQYF; DNA: TGTGCCAGCGAGGGTGGATCCGAGCAGTACTTC
D: .; J: TRBJ2-5; V: TRBV10-3; size: .; CDR3: CAISDGGQGGQETQYF; DNA: TGTGCCATCAGTGACGGGGGCCAGGGGGGACAAGAGACCCAGTACTTC
D: TRBD2; J: TRBJ2-2; V: TRBV7-8; size: few; CDR3: CASSLVGGTGELFF; DNA: TGTGCCAGCAGCTTAGTCGGGGGGACCGGGGAGCTGTTTTTT
D: TRBD1; J: TRBJ1-1; V: TRBV5-4; size: .; CDR3: CASRTKQGSRAFF; DNA: TGTGCCAGCAGAACGAAACAGGGGAGTCGCGCTTTCTTT
D: TRBD1; J: TRBJ1-3; V: TRBV25-1; size: .; CDR3: CASSDGQAGTGNTIYF; DNA: TGTGCCAGCAGTGATGGACAGGCGGGTACTGGAAACACCATATATTTT
D: TRBD1; J: TRBJ1-1; V: TRBV18; size: once; CDR3: CASSPPRGSTEAFF; DNA: TGTGCCAGCTCACCACCCAGGGGGAGCACTGAAGCTTTCTTT
D: .; J: TRBJ1-1; V: TRBV6-2/TRBV6-3; size: .; CDR3: CASSDGLIEAFF; DNA: TGTGCCAGCAGTGACGGACTGATTGAAGCTTTCTTT
D: TRBD1; J: TRBJ1-4; V: TRBV5-1; size: .; CDR3: CASSWTTGENEKLFF; DNA: TGCGCCAGCAGCTGGACGACAGGGGAGAATGAAAAACTGTTTTTT
D: .; J: TRBJ1-3; V: TRBV10-3; size: .; CDR3: CAIMEGTGNTIYF; DNA: TGTGCCATCATGGAGGGGACTGGAAACACCATATATTTT
D: .; J: TRBJ1-3; V: TRBV2; size: .; CDR3: CASSESVGGNTIYF; DNA: TGTGCCAGCAGTGAATCGGTTGGTGGAAACACCATATATTTT
D: TRBD2; J: TRBJ2-2; V: TRBV29-1; size: .; CDR3: CSAEGRGGRTGELFF; DNA: TGCAGCGCCGAGGGGCGGGGGGGCCGCACCGGGGAGCTGTTTTTT
D: TRBD1; J: TRBJ1-2; V: TRBV7-6; size: .; CDR3: CASSPLGTGQINGYTF; DNA: TGTGCCAGCAGCCCCCTCGGCACGGGACAGATCAATGGCTACACCTTC
D: .; J: TRBJ1-2; V: TRBV10-3; size: .; CDR3: CAISDAGTPYGYTF; DNA: TGTGCCATCAGTGATGCCGGGACACCCTATGGCTACACCTTC
D: .; J: TRBJ1-1; V: TRBV19; size: few; CDR3: CASSGSNAGTEAFF; DNA: TGTGCCAGTAGTGGATCCAACGCGGGCACTGAAGCTTTCTTT
D: .; J: TRBJ2-3; V: TRBV4-3; size: .; CDR3: CASSNQGGTFDTQYF; DNA: TGCGCCAGCAGCAATCAAGGTGGGACATTCGATACGCAGTATTTT
D: TRBD2; J: TRBJ2-7; V: TRBV7-2; size: .; CDR3: CASSSNRLATAYEQYF; DNA: TGTGCCAGCAGCTCTAACAGACTAGCGACCGCATACGAGCAGTACTTC
D: .; J: TRBJ2-5; V: TRBV18; size: .; CDR3: CASSPGQQETQYF; DNA: TGTGCCAGCTCACCAGGGCAGCAAGAGACCCAGTACTTC
D: .; J: TRBJ2-7; V: TRBV5-1; size: .; CDR3: CASSSSGISYEQYF; DNA: TGCGCCAGCAGCTCCTCGGGGATCTCCTACGAGCAGTACTTC
D: .; J: TRBJ2-6; V: TRBV19; size: .; CDR3: CASRPQGTGANVLTF; DNA: TGTGCCAGTAGGCCGCAGGGTACCGGGGCCAACGTCCTGACTTTC
D: TRBD2; J: TRBJ2-1; V: TRBV4-1; size: .; CDR3: CASSRGGLVVSYNEQFF; DNA: TGCGCCAGCAGCCGGGGGGGACTAGTGGTTTCCTACAATGAGCAGTTCTTC
D: .; J: TRBJ1-3; V: TRBV9; size: .; CDR3: CASSAGAGPSGNTIYF; DNA: TGTGCCAGCAGCGCTGGCGCAGGTCCTTCTGGAAACACCATATATTTT
D: TRBD1; J: TRBJ2-2; V: TRBV2; size: once; CDR3: CASRDRVVGGELFF; DNA: TGTGCCAGCAGGGACAGGGTGGTCGGCGGGGAGCTGTTTTTT
D: TRBD2; J: TRBJ2-1; V: TRBV7-7; size: .; CDR3: CASSLAGGDEQFF; DNA: TGTGCTAGCAGTCTAGCCGGGGGGGATGAGCAGTTCTTC
D: .; J: TRBJ1-1; V: TRBV7-9; size: .; CDR3: CASSIRLTNTEAFF; DNA: TGTGCCAGCAGCATCCGACTGACGAACACTGAAGCTTTCTTT
D: .; J: TRBJ2-7; V: TRBV5-8; size: once; CDR3: CASSFMRYEQYF; DNA: TGTGCCAGCAGCTTTATGCGCTACGAGCAGTACTTC
D: TRBD1; J: TRBJ1-5; V: TRBV5-5; size: .; CDR3: CASSQAGAGGDQPQHF; DNA: TGTGCCAGCAGCCAAGCTGGGGCAGGGGGTGATCAGCCCCAGCATTTT
D: .; J: TRBJ2-7; V: TRBV19; size: .; CDR3: CASSMGQHLEQYF; DNA: TGTGCCAGTAGTATGGGCCAGCATCTGGAGCAGTACTTC
D: .; J: TRBJ1-1; V: TRBV6-5; size: .; CDR3: CASTKGGKSEAFF; DNA: TGTGCCAGCACCAAGGGGGGGAAGTCTGAAGCTTTCTTT
D: .; J: TRBJ2-1; V: TRBV5-4; size: .; CDR3: CASSLFLGIQGEQFF; DNA: TGTGCCAGCAGCTTGTTCTTGGGCATCCAGGGTGAGCAGTTCTTC
D: .; J: TRBJ2-7; V: TRBV4-2; size: .; CDR3: CASSQTVRGSYEQYF; DNA: TGTGCCAGCAGCCAGACAGTAAGGGGGTCCTACGAGCAGTACTTC
D: .; J: TRBJ1-3; V: TRBV19; size: .; CDR3: CASSIGGGSGNTIYF; DNA: TGTGCCAGTAGTATAGGAGGGGGCTCTGGAAACACCATATATTTT
D: TRBD1; J: TRBJ1-1; V: TRBV7-9; size: .; CDR3: CASSSRTGVPYTEAFF; DNA: TGTGCCAGCAGCTCACGGACAGGGGTCCCTTACACTGAAGCTTTCTTT
D: .; J: TRBJ2-7; V: TRBV4-3; size: .; CDR3: CASSRGLAGSYEQYF; DNA: TGCGCCAGCAGCAGGGGGCTAGCGGGTTCCTACGAGCAGTACTTC
D: .; J: TRBJ2-3; V: TRBV11-3; size: .; CDR3: CASGGWNEDTQYF; DNA: TGTGCCAGCGGGGGCTGGAATGAAGATACGCAGTATTTT
D: .; J: TRBJ2-1; V: TRBV7-7; size: .; CDR3: CASSLSGVDEQFF; DNA: TGTGCTAGCAGCTTATCAGGGGTAGATGAGCAGTTCTTC
D: TRBD2; J: TRBJ2-5; V: TRBV7-2; size: .; CDR3: CASSLVPSGGVETQYF; DNA: TGTGCCAGCAGCTTAGTTCCTAGCGGGGGGGTGGAGACCCAGTACTTC
D: .; J: TRBJ1-5; V: TRBV7-8; size: .; CDR3: CASSLDFSGGRQPQHF; DNA: TGTGCCAGCAGCTTAGATTTCTCTGGGGGCCGTCAGCCCCAGCATTTT
D: .; J: TRBJ2-6; V: TRBV4-3; size: .; CDR3: CASSQDGTNSGANVLTF; DNA: TGCGCCAGCAGCCAAGATGGGACAAACTCTGGGGCCAACGTCCTGACTTTC